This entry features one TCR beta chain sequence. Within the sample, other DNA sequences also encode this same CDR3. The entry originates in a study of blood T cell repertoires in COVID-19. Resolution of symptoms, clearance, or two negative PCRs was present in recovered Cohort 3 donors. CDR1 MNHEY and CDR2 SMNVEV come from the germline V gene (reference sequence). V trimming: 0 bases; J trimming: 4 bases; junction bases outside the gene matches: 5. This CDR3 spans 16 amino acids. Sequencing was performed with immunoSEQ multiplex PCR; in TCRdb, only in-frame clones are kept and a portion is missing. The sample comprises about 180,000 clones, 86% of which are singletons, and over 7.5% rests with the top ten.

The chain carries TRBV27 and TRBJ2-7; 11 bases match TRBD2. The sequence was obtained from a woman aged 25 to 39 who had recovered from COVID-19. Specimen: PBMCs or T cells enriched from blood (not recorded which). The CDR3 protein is CASSLSGTSGTYEQYF. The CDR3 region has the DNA TGTGCCAGCAGTTTATCGGGGACTAGCGGCACTTACGAGCAGTACTTC.